Following are 21 T cell receptor beta chains from one sample sequenced in a study of blood T cells in healthy people across ages. Using a J-beta primer mix together with a sample-barcoded 5' primer, a second PCR was run for about 7 to 12 cycles. TCRdb recomputed calls from the 5' RACE reads with MiXCR, one row per CDR3 protein. The sample lists some 760,000 distinct CDR3 sequences, approximately 25% occurring once. These data were likewise used in another study, on T cells of mothers and their children.

The sequenced sample was blood. These receptors were taken from a boy aged 5 to 17 in good health.

V and J are TRBV5-1 and TRBJ2-2; possible D gene TRBD1, 6 bases. The V and J ends lost 7 bases and 5 bases respectively, with 6 bases between them. Germline lookup yields CDR1 SGHRS and CDR2 YFSETQ. The CDR3 runs 11 residues. CDR3 sequence reads: CASQGTGELFF. CDR3 nucleotides: TGCGCCAGCCAGGGGACCGGGGAGCTGTTTTTT.

The gene calls are TRBV4-2 and TRBJ1-4; no clear D. Deletions cut 6 bases from V and 0 bases from J, with 8 bases between. Germline values: CDR1 LGHNA, CDR2 YNFKEQ. This CDR3 region has 14 residues. This CDR3 reads CASRHLATNEKLFF. As DNA, the CDR3 is TGTGCCAGCAGACATCTTGCAACTAATGAAAAACTGTTTTTT.

The chain couples TRBV7-8 to TRBJ2-7, with D possibly being TRBD1 or TRBD2 (6 bases each). Germline CDR1 SGHVS, CDR2 FQNEAQ. Trimming left V 1 base short and J 6 bases short, with 13 bases between. The CDR3 extends over 14 amino acids. The CDR3 spells CASSLDGGGLEQYF. DNA for the CDR3: TGTGCCAGCAGCTTAGACGGAGGGGGGCTCGAGCAGTACTTC.

The rearrangement joins TRBV5-1 to TRBJ2-5; 9 positions agree with TRBD1. V dropped 6 bases and J dropped 0; count of bases not matched to a gene: 12. Germline values: CDR1 SGHRS, CDR2 YFSETQ. The CDR3 is made up of 17 amino acids. CDR3 DNA sequence: TGCGCCAGCACCGAGACAGGGGGTCCTCGGTACCAAGAGACCCAGTACTTC. Encoded protein: CASTETGGPRYQETQYF.

The rearrangement joins TRBV14 to TRBJ2-5; D may be TRBD2 (6 bases). V lost 1 base and J 5 bases, leaving 14 bases between the germline ends. This CDR3 contains 15 residues. In germline, CDR1 is SGHDN, CDR2 FVKESK. This chain's CDR3 is CASSQAFGGGETQYF. DNA of the CDR3: TGTGCCAGCAGCCAAGCTTTCGGCGGAGGGGAGACCCAGTACTTC.

Only a few counts were recorded for this clonotype. This rearrangement joins TRBV27 to TRBJ2-5; 10 bases match TRBD2. The better agreement between TRBJ2-7 and the DNA end casts doubt on the J call. The CDR3 runs to 16 residues. Germline lookup yields CDR1 MNHEY and CDR2 SMNVEV (reference sequence). CDR3 sequence (DNA): TGTGCCAGCAGCCCCGGTTCCAGCGGGAGGGCGTCCGAGCAGTACTTC. Amino acids: CASSPGSSGRASEQYF.

J is TRBJ2-5 and V is TRBV29-1; no clear D. This CDR3 comprises 11 residues. V was trimmed by 0 bases and J by 13 bases, leaving 12 bases between them. Germline V CDR1 and CDR2: SQVTM, ANQGSEA. The CDR3 is CSVEDTLGRYF. CDR3 coding DNA: TGCAGCGTTGAAGATACTCTAGGCCGGTACTTC.

This rearrangement joins TRBV3-1 to TRBJ2-3, with TRBD2 matching 9 bases. The junction had 10 bases not matched to a gene; V was cut back by 3 bases and J by 3 bases. The germline CDR1 and CDR2 sequences are LGHDT and YNNKEL (reference sequence). The CDR3 length is 17 residues. The CDR3: CASSQGYALAGTDTQYF. DNA of the CDR3: TGTGCCAGCAGCCAGGGCTACGCGCTAGCGGGGACAGATACGCAGTATTTT.

This clonotype was recorded a few times. The J gene is TRBJ2-3, the V gene TRBV7-2; D gene unclear. This CDR3 has 13 residues. The germline V gene has CDR1 SGHTA and CDR2 FQGNSA. V lost 1 base, J lost 4 bases, and 6 bases lay in between. CDR3 in amino acids: CASSLVTADTQYF. CDR3 DNA sequence: TGTGCCAGCAGCTTAGTTACGGCAGATACGCAGTATTTT.

The gene calls are TRBV27 and TRBJ2-1, with D perhaps TRBD1 (6 bases). The J call may be mistaken, given a closer DNA end match to TRBJ2-5. Looked up from germline, CDR1 is MNHEY and CDR2 is SMNVEV (reference sequence). The CDR3 covers 13 residues. CDR3 nucleotides: TGTGCCAGCAGGTTACAGGGTTCCGAGACCCAGTACTTC. Amino acid sequence: CASRLQGSETQYF.

V and J are TRBV7-9 and TRBJ1-2; tentative D call: TRBD1 (5 bases). The length of the CDR3 is 14 residues. Germline values: CDR1 SEHNR, CDR2 FQNEAQ (reference sequence). The V and J ends lost 0 bases and 6 bases respectively, with 11 bases between them. The CDR3 region is CASSLAVEGNGYTF. In nucleotides, the CDR3 is TGTGCCAGCAGCTTAGCGGTGGAGGGGAATGGCTACACCTTC.

This clonotype was detected a few times. This chain joins TRBV7-9 and TRBJ1-2, with 7 bases lining up with TRBD1. Germline V CDR1 and CDR2: SEHNR, FQNEAQ (reference sequence). There are 14 residues in the CDR3. With V trimmed by 4 bases and J by 7 bases, 9 bases remained unmatched. The CDR3 sequence is CASSSGTDRSGYTF. CDR3 coding DNA: TGTGCCAGCAGCTCGGGGACAGATCGAAGTGGCTACACCTTC.

A few counts support this clonotype. J is TRBJ2-7 and V is TRBV4-2, with 10 bases matching TRBD1. Per germline, CDR1 LGHNA and CDR2 YNFKEQ. Trimming cost V 3 bases and J 6 bases; bases outside gene matches: 8. The CDR3 is 15 amino acids. The CDR3 bases are TGTGCCAGCAGCCACGGACAGGGGGTCTCTTTCGAGCAGTACTTC. Amino acids: CASSHGQGVSFEQYF.

This chain links TRBV7-9 with TRBJ2-5; no reliable D call. The closer fit of TRBJ2-1 to the DNA end suggests the J call may be wrong. The germline V gene encodes CDR1 SEHNR and CDR2 FQNEAQ (reference sequence). CDR3 size: 12 residues. As DNA, the CDR3 is TGTGCCAGCAGCTTAAGATCCCATGAGCAGTTCTTC. Protein sequence: CASSLRSHEQFF.

This clonotype occurred a few times. This sequence joins TRBV4-2 and TRBJ1-5, with D unclear. V was pared by 3 bases and J by 4 bases, with 19 bases between. Germline V gene lookup returns CDR1 LGHNA and CDR2 YNFKEQ. The CDR3 has 17 amino acids. The CDR3 is CASSQDSRILTNQPQHF. The CDR3 nucleotides read TGTGCCAGCAGCCAGGATTCCAGGATCCTAACAAATCAGCCCCAGCATTTT.

This chain connects TRBV7-9 to TRBJ2-5; the D gene is possibly TRBD2 (7 bases). Germline values: CDR1 SEHNR, CDR2 FQNEAQ (reference sequence). This CDR3 comprises 15 residues. The V end lost 7 bases, the J end lost 1 base, and 16 bases lay between the germline ends. The CDR3 sequence is CASNWGGRFQETQYF. The CDR3 DNA follows: TGTGCCAGCAATTGGGGGGGCCGCTTCCAAGAGACCCAGTACTTC. Drawing the rest from reference TRBV7-9 and TRBJ2-5, the complete variable domain is DTGVSQNPRHKITKRGQNVTFRCDPISEHNRLYWYRQTLGQGPEFLTYFQNEAQLEKSRLLSDRFSAERPKGSFSTLEIQRTEQGDSAMYLCASNWGGRFQETQYFGPGTRLLVL.

Many counts were recorded for this clonotype. The chain links TRBV12-3 or TRBV12-4 to TRBJ1-1, with 11 bases matching TRBD1. The CDR3 extends over 14 amino acids. Germline trimming cut 4 bases from V and 4 bases from J; bases unmatched to any gene: 2. The CDR3 reads CASSSGTGGTEAFF. In DNA form, the CDR3 reads TGTGCCAGCAGTTCCGGGACAGGGGGCACTGAAGCTTTCTTT.

The rearrangement links TRBV12-3 or TRBV12-4 to TRBJ1-5, with D uncertain. There are 12 residues in the CDR3. Trimming cost V 6 bases and J 5 bases, with 8 bases left between them. The CDR3: CASRTSDQPQHF. The DNA for the CDR3 is TGTGCCAGCAGGACGAGTGATCAGCCCCAGCATTTT.

This clonotype was seen once. The genes are TRBV4-3 and TRBJ2-7, with 7 bases fitting TRBD1. CDR3 length equals 14 residues. Per the germline V gene, CDR1 is LGHNA and CDR2 is YSLEER. V shed 6 bases, J shed 3 bases, and the junction held 8 bases outside the gene matches. CDR3 protein: CASSPGTVYYEQYF. CDR3 bases: TGCGCCAGCAGTCCCGGGACAGTTTACTACGAGCAGTACTTC.

The chain couples TRBV6-5 to TRBJ2-1; D is perhaps TRBD1 (6 bases). CDR3 size: 15 residues. Germline loops: CDR1 MNHEY, CDR2 SVGAGI. The germline V and J ends were trimmed by 7 bases and 4 bases, with 17 bases remaining between them. The CDR3 loop reads CASKREDRLYNEQFF. In DNA, the CDR3 is TGTGCCAGCAAGAGAGAGGACAGACTATACAATGAGCAGTTCTTC.

The chain couples TRBV12-3 or TRBV12-4 to TRBJ2-7; 7 bases align to TRBD2. The CDR3 is made up of 14 amino acids. The junction had 8 bases not matched to a gene; V was cut back by 7 bases and J by 2 bases. CDR3 nucleotides: TGTGCCAGCATGGGACTATCGGGCCCCTACGAGCAGTACTTC. This encodes CASMGLSGPYEQYF.